Here is one T cell receptor beta chain with its context. The antigen is unknown. Other nucleotide sequences in the sample specify the same CDR3. This entry is derived from a study of shared clonotypes between healthy human individuals. About the research overall: CD8 memory received one plate per donor, CD8 naive two, CD4 memory three and CD4 naive three. Study-level points and caveats: Sampling was confined to blood; repertoires within tissues likely differ.

The deep-level immunoSEQ assay was used. Sequencing used immunoSEQ multiplex PCR; TCRdb keeps in-frame clones, though not all of them. Among approximately 980,000 clones, more than 75% were seen once, and the ten largest hold 1.5%. Healthy and HIV-negative, the adult donors had no recent acute infections or vaccinations. Germline CDR1 DFQATT, CDR2 SNEGSKA (reference sequence). The length of the CDR3 is 11 residues. V was cut by 5 bases and J by 1 base, with 5 bases left in between. The TCR originated in a man aged 18 to 35 in good health. The sequenced sample was memory CD4+ T cells sorted from blood. Subset reported: CD45RA-negative fraction. This chain connects TRBV20-1 to TRBJ1-1, with D hard to call. CDR3 amino acids: CSAWENTEAFF. For the CDR3, the DNA is TGCAGTGCTTGGGAGAACACTGAAGCTTTCTTT.